Below are 11 T cell receptor beta chains sequenced from a single sample in a study of T cell responses to AZD1222 COVID-19 vaccine. Profiled with immunoSEQ multiplex PCR; TCRdb holds only in-frame clones, not every one. The top ten hold 2.6% of the sample, which has 150,000 to 200,000 clones, roughly 87% seen once. Here the sequenced sample was peripheral blood, taken on day 0 of AZD1222 vaccination. Every receptor here comes from an adult in good health.

The chain links TRBV5-1 to TRBJ2-2, with TRBD2 matching over 12 bases. This CDR3 region has 15 residues. V dropped 5 bases and J dropped 5; count of bases not matched to a gene: 4. Germline V gives CDR1 SGHRS, CDR2 YFSETQ. The CDR3 here is CASRLTSGRTGELFF. In DNA, the CDR3 is TGCGCCAGCAGACTGACTAGCGGGAGAACCGGGGAGCTGTTTTTT.

This chain links TRBV4-2 with TRBJ1-4; D is undetermined. The CDR3 has 17 amino acids. The V end was cut by 0 bases, the J end by 0 bases, with 11 bases between. Germline CDR1 LGHNA, CDR2 YNFKEQ. Here the CDR3 reads CASSQDHKEPTNEKLFF. The CDR3 DNA reads as TGTGCCAGCAGCCAAGATCATAAGGAGCCAACTAATGAAAAACTGTTTTTT.

The V and J genes are TRBV11-3 and TRBJ2-7; 7 nucleotides match TRBD2. J gave up 3 bases and V 6 bases, and 8 bases lay outside the gene matches. This CDR3 has 14 residues. From germline, CDR1 is SGHNT and CDR2 YENEEA. The DNA of the CDR3 is TGTGCCAGCAGTAAATCGGGGGGTAACTACGAGCAGTACTTC. This encodes CASSKSGGNYEQYF.

Only one count was recorded for this clone. V and J are TRBV18 and TRBJ1-2, with TRBD1 as a possible D gene (6 bases). The germline V gene has CDR1 KGHSH and CDR2 LQKENI. The CDR3 runs 14 residues. Deletions cut 2 bases from V and 3 bases from J, with 10 bases between. The CDR3 loop is CASSPSYRDYGYTF. The CDR3 DNA follows: TGTGCCAGCTCACCATCTTACAGGGACTATGGCTACACCTTC.

This chain links TRBV11-3 with TRBJ2-3; the match to TRBD2 covers 9 bases. Trimming cost V 1 base and J 2 bases; bases outside gene matches: 4. The CDR3 length is 16 residues. In germline, CDR1 is SGHNT, CDR2 YENEEA. CDR3 sequence reads: CASSLVQREDTDTQYF. CDR3 sequence (DNA): TGTGCCAGCAGCTTAGTGCAGCGGGAGGACACAGATACGCAGTATTTT.

The genes are TRBV28 and TRBJ2-7; D is perhaps TRBD1 or TRBD2 (7 bases each). The CDR3 is 15 amino acids. The germline gives CDR1 MDHEN, CDR2 SYDVKM. Trimming stripped 6 bases from V and 6 bases from J, with 21 bases between. CDR3 coding DNA: TGTGCCAGCAGCCAGCGGGACAGTAAGTTGCGCGAGCAGTACTTC. Its protein is CASSQRDSKLREQYF.

CDR3 loop: CASSSEGDEQFF. CDR3 coding DNA: TGTGCCAGCAGCTCAGAGGGGGATGAGCAGTTCTTC. The gene calls are TRBV7-2 and TRBJ2-1, with D perhaps matching TRBD1 (6 bases). Trimming took off 4 bases at V and 8 bases at J, with 9 bases between the two ends. The CDR3 loop spans 12 amino acids. CDR1 is SGHTA, CDR2 FQGNSA, per germline.

This clone occurred a few times. This sequence joins TRBV6-5 and TRBJ2-7; 8 bases match TRBD1. V was pared by 5 bases and J by 2 bases, with 8 bases of the junction left unmatched. Germline lookup yields CDR1 MNHEY and CDR2 SVGAGI. The CDR3 sequence is 15 residues long. CDR3 sequence: CASSNPGQAAYEQYF. The CDR3 bases are TGTGCCAGCAGTAACCCGGGACAGGCGGCCTACGAGCAGTACTTC.

V is TRBV28 and J is TRBJ1-1; D ambiguous. The CDR3 runs 12 residues. CDR1 and CDR2 (germline): MDHEN, SYDVKM. Trimming left V 2 bases short and J 4 bases short, with 5 bases between. CDR3 amino acids: CASSLRLTEAFF. DNA for the CDR3: TGTGCCAGCAGTTTACGGCTCACTGAAGCTTTCTTT.

As regards this clone: Other DNA sequences in this specimen translate into the identical CDR3. The rearrangement uses TRBV6-5 and TRBJ2-7; 9 bases line up with TRBD1. Germline V CDR1 and CDR2: MNHEY, SVGAGI. CDR3 length: 14 amino acids. J gave up 3 bases and V 5 bases, and 5 bases lay outside the gene matches. CDR3 amino acids: CASSPGTGRYEQYF. For the CDR3, the DNA is TGTGCCAGCAGTCCGGGGACAGGGCGCTACGAGCAGTACTTC.

The genes are TRBV28 and TRBJ1-2; D unclear. The CDR3 length is 18 residues. V was pared by 1 base and J by 4 bases, with 22 bases between. The germline CDR1 and CDR2 sequences are MDHEN and SYDVKM. The CDR3 loop reads CASSLSGEKNDRAYGYTF. CDR3 DNA: TGTGCCAGCAGTTTATCTGGGGAGAAGAATGACCGGGCCTATGGCTACACCTTC.